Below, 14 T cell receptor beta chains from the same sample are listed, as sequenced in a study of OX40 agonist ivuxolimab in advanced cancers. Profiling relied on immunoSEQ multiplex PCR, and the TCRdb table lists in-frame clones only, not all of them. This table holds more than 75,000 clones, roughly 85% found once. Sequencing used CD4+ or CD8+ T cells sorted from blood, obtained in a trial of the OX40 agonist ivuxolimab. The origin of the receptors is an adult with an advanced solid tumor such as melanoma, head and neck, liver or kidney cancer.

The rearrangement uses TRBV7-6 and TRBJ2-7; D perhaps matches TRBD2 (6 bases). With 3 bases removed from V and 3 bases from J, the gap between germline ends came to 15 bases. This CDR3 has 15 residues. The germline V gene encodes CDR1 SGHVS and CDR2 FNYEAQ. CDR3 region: CASSLGGDSLYEQYF. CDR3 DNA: TGTGCCAGCAGCTTGGGGGGTGACTCACTCTACGAGCAGTACTTC.

The CDR3 sequence is CASSGGARDTQYF. The CDR3 region has the DNA TGTGCCAGCAGTGGGGGGGCAAGGGATACGCAGTATTTT. The rearrangement links TRBV25-1 to TRBJ2-3; tentatively, D is TRBD1 or TRBD2 (6 bases each). Trimming cost V 4 bases and J 6 bases, with 11 bases left between them. The germline V gene has CDR1 MGHDK and CDR2 SYGVNS. CDR3 length equals 13 residues.

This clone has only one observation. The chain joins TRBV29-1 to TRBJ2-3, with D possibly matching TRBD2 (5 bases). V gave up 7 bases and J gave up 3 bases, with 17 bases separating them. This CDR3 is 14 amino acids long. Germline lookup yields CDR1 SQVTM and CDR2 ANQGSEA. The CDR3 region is CSGKMDLKTDTQYF. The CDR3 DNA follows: TGCAGCGGAAAGATGGACTTGAAGACAGATACGCAGTATTTT.

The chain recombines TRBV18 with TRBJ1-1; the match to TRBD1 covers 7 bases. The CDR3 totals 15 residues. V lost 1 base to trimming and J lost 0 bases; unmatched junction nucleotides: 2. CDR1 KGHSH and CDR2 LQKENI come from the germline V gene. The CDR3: CASSPQGALNTEAFF. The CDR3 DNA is TGTGCCAGCTCACCACAGGGGGCATTGAACACTGAAGCTTTCTTT.

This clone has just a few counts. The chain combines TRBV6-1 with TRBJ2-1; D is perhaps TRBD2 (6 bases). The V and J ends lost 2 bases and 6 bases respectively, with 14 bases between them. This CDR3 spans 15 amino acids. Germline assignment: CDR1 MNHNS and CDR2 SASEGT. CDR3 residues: CASSERGGSGNEQFF. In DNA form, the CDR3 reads TGTGCCAGCAGTGAACGCGGAGGGTCCGGCAATGAGCAGTTCTTC.

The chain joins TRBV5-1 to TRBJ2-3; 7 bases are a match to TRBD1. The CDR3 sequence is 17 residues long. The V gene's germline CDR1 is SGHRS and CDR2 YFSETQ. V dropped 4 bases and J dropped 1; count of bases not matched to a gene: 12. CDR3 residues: CASSGGQAAIRTDTQYF. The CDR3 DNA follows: TGCGCCAGCAGCGGAGGACAGGCGGCCATCCGCACAGATACGCAGTATTTT.

In DNA form, the CDR3 reads TGTGCCAGCAGTCGACAGGGGCCTCCTGTAGATGAGCAGTTCTTC. This codes for CASSRQGPPVDEQFF. The chain recombines TRBV6-1 with TRBJ2-1; 8 bases line up with TRBD1. CDR3 size: 15 residues. Germline V gene data show CDR1 as MNHNS and CDR2 as SASEGT. Trimming cost V 5 bases and J 8 bases; bases outside gene matches: 11.

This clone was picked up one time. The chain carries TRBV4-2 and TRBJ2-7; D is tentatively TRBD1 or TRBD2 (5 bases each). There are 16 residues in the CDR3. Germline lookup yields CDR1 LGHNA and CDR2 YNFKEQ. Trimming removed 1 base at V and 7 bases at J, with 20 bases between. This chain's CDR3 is CASSQVSGTTSGEQYF. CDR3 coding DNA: TGTGCCAGCAGCCAAGTCTCCGGGACCACCTCCGGGGAGCAGTACTTC.

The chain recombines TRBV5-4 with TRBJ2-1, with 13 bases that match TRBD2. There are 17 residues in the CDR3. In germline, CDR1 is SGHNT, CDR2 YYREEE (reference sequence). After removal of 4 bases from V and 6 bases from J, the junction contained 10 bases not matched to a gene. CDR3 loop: CASSLGLAGVGSNEQFF. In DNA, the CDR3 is TGTGCCAGCAGCCTCGGACTAGCGGGAGTAGGCAGCAATGAGCAGTTCTTC.

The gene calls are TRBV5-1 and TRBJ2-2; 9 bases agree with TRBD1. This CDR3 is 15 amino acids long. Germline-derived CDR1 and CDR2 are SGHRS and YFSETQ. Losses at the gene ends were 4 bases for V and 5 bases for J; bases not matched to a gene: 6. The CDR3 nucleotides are TGCGCCAGCAGCGGAGGGACAGGGAGGACCGGGGAGCTGTTTTTT. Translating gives CASSGGTGRTGELFF.

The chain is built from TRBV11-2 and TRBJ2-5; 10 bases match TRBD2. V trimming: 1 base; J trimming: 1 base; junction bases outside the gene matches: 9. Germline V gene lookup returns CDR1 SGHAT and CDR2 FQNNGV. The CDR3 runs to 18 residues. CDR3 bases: TGTGCCAGCAGCTTAGGGGTGGCTAGCGGGAGCGGCCAAGAGACCCAGTACTTC. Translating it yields CASSLGVASGSGQETQYF.

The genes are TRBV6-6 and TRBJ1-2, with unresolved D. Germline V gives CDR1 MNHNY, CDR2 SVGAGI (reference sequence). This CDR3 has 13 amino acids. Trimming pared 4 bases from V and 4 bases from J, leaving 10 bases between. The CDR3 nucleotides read TGTGCCAGCAGTTTCGGGATCGGCTATGGCTACACCTTC. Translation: CASSFGIGYGYTF.

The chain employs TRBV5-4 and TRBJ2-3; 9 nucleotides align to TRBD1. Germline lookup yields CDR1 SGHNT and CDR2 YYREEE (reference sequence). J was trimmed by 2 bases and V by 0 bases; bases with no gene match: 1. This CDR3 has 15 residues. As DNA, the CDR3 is TGTGCCAGCAGCTTGGGACAGGGGGACACAGATACGCAGTATTTT. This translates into CASSLGQGDTDTQYF. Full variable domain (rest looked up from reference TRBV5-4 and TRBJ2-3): ETGVTQSPTHLIKTRGQQVTLRCSSQSGHNTVSWYQQALGQGPQFIFQYYREEENGRGNFPPRFSGLQFPNYSSELNVNALELDDSALYLCASSLGQGDTDTQYFGPGTRLTVL.

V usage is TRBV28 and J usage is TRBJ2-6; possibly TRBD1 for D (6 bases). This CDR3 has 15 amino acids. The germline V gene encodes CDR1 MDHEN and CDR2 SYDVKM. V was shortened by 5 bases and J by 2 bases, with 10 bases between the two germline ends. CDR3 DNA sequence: TGTGCCAGCAGTCTCCGGGACACTGGGGCCAACGTCCTGACTTTC. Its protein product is CASSLRDTGANVLTF.